In its sample, the clone carrying this T cell receptor beta chain was seen many times. No antigen is known for it. This record belongs to a study of CD8 T cells in ankylosing spondylitis. General observations from the study: Disease-linked clones were reportedly significantly enriched in matched ankylosing spondylitis synovial fluid. Reports of some motif variants in reactive arthritis synovial fluid and blood predate this one. A TCR beta motif made of about eight highly homologous variants seemed typical of ankylosing spondylitis blood.

Researchers built TCR beta libraries using quantitative 5'-RACE with molecular barcodes. TCRdb re-called the 5' RACE reads with MiXCR, one entry per CDR3 protein. Of some 220,000 distinct CDR3 sequences in the sample, roughly 8.2% were seen once. CDR1 and CDR2 (germline): PRHDT, FYEKMQ (reference sequence). Trimming took 4 bases from V and 0 from J, leaving 13 bases between them. This CDR3 region has 16 residues. The chain links TRBV13 to TRBJ2-1; D gene ambiguous. The receptor comes from a female donor with ankylosing spondylitis or in good health (not recorded which). Sequencing was done on a sample of blood, either unsorted or a sorted T cell fraction (not recorded which). The CDR3 region has the DNA TGTGCCAGCAGCTCCCGAGGACGTGACTCCTACAATGAGCAGTTCTTC. It yields the protein CASSSRGRDSYNEQFF.